This T cell receptor (beta chain) stems from a study of chronic HIV infection and antiretroviral therapy (dated by TCRdb to 2014 to 2015). Looking up the germline V gene (reference sequence) yields CDR1 LGHDT and CDR2 YNNKEL. Taken from cysteine to phenylalanine, the CDR3 has 16 residues. Solely the CDR3 DNA is kept, with 48 bases framed from the first base. Relative to germline, V is 5 bases shorter and J is 0 bases shorter, with 14 bases between their ends. Receptor libraries were prepared by 5' RACE. TCRdb lists the instrument as Illumina MiSeq. TCRdb trimmed the raw reads at Q25, called clones with MiXCR and kept productive beta chains. Each entry is one CDR3 protein sequence, shown with its most common DNA and genes. This sample comprises around 30,000 distinct CDR3 sequences, roughly 8.7% of them detected only once. The ten largest clones take up roughly 2.7% of the sample. This clonotype was detected many times. Its binding antigen is unknown. Per-nucleotide qualities are absent, and no much larger clonotype sits a single base away.

The receptor was isolated from an adult who had HIV and had not received antiretroviral therapy, or was an uninfected healthy control (not recorded which). Material: peripheral blood. The chain is made from TRBV3-1 and TRBJ1-3, with no reliable assignment of the D segment. The CDR3 in this case is CASSREVGGSGNTIYF. The nucleotide sequence is given as TGTGCCAGCAGCAGGGAGGTTGGCGGCTCTGGAAACACCATATATTTT.